The subject of this entry is one TCR beta chain. Its antigen is currently unknown. These data are taken from a study of T cell responses to AZD1222 COVID-19 vaccine. Study results and caveats: Distributed over spike, vaccine-associated CD4 TCRs predominated at 160-218 and 743-854. Repertoire sampling occurred only after the peak T cell response.

The data were produced by immunoSEQ multiplex PCR, yet TCRdb's version contains in-frame clones alone and is incomplete. The sample has some 170,000 clones, 85% to 95% seen once. The CDR3 runs 15 residues. V lost 3 bases to trimming and J lost 5 bases, with 13 bases between them. From germline, CDR1 is LNHDA and CDR2 SQIVND (reference sequence). This clonotype originated in an adult who received the MenACWY meningococcal vaccine as a control. The sample in question was peripheral blood, obtained 28 days after the second dose of the MenACWY control vaccine. This chain uses TRBV19 with TRBJ1-4; D unclear. In DNA form, the CDR3 reads TGTGCCAGTAGTATCGTTAGTGGGCACAATGAAAAACTGTTTTTT. This sequence encodes CASSIVSGHNEKLFF. Supplemented by reference TRBV19 and TRBJ1-4, the full variable domain reads DGGITQSPKYLFRKEGQNVTLSCEQNLNHDAMYWYRQDPGQGLRLIYYSQIVNDFQKGDIAEGYSVSREKKESFPLTVTSAQKNPTAFYLCASSIVSGHNEKLFFGSGTQLSVL.